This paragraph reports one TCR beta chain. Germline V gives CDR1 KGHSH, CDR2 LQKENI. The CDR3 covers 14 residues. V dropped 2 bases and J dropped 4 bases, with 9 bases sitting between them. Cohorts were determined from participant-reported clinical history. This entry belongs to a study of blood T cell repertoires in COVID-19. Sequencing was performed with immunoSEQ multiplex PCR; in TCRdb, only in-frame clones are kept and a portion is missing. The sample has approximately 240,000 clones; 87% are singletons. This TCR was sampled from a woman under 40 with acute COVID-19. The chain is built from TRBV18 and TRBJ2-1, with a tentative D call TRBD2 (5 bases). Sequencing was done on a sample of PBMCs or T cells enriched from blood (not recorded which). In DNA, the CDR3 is TGTGCCAGCTCACCAGAGCGGAGTTACAATGAGCAGTTCTTC. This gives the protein CASSPERSYNEQFF.